This T cell receptor (beta chain) was sequenced for a study of blood T cell repertoires in COVID-19. Study summary: Material from acute and convalescent COVID-19 was sourced from the United States, Italy and Spain.

Enrolled through a virtual design, the participants were between roughly 18 and 100 years of age and came from about two dozen US areas. CDR3 length: 13 residues. V dropped 3 bases and J dropped 1 base, with 7 bases sitting between them. The V gene's germline CDR1 is MNHEY and CDR2 SVGAGI. Original methodology: Amplification of reference gene primers provided the estimated nucleated cell counts. Libraries were prepared by immunoSEQ multiplex PCR; TCRdb keeps only in-frame clonotypes and omits some of them. That table is the source of V, J and clone size, and D and trimming were worked out from the DNA. This sample has a few hundred thousand clones, with about nine tenths found just once.

V gene TRBV6-5 combines with J gene TRBJ2-7; D is unresolved. The source of this sequence is a woman aged 60-75 years who had recovered from COVID-19. Material for sequencing was PBMCs or T cells enriched from blood (not recorded which). DNA for the CDR3: TGTGCCAGCAGTTATTCGCAGTCCTACGAGCAGTACTTC. Its translation is CASSYSQSYEQYF.